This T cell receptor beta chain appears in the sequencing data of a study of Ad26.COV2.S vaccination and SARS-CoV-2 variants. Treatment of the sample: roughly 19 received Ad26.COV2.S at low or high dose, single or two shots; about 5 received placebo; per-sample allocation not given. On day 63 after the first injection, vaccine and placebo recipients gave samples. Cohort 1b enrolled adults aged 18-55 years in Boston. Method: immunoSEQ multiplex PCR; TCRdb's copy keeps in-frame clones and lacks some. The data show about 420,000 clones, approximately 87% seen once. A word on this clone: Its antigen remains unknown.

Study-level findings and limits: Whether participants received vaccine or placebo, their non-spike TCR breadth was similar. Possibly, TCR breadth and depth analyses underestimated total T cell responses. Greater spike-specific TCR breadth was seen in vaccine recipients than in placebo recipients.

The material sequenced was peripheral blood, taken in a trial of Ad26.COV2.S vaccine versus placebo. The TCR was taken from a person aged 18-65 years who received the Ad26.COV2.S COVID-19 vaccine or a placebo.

Written as DNA, the CDR3 is TGTGCCAGCAGTCGGGCAGGGAAGATTGAAAAACTGTTTTTT. The encoded protein is CASSRAGKIEKLFF. This chain links TRBV28 with TRBJ1-4, with D perhaps TRBD1 (5 bases). CDR1 is MDHEN, CDR2 SYDVKM, per germline. Trimming left V 5 bases short and J 7 bases short, with 14 bases between. CDR3 length equals 14 residues.